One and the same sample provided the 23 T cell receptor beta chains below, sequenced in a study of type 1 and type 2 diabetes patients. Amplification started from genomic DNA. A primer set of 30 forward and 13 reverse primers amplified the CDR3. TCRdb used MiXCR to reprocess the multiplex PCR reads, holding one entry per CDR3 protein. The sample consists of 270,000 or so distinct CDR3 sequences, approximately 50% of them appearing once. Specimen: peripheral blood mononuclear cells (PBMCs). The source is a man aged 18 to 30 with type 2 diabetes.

The CDR3 DNA reads TGTGCCAGCAGCCCAGATGGGGGGGCGGTCGAGCAGTACTTC. It yields the protein CASSPDGGAVEQYF. This chain joins TRBV9 and TRBJ2-7, with a possible D match to TRBD2 (7 bases). Trimming left V 4 bases short and J 6 bases short, with 17 bases between. In germline, CDR1 is SGDLS, CDR2 YYNGEE. The CDR3 is 14 amino acids.

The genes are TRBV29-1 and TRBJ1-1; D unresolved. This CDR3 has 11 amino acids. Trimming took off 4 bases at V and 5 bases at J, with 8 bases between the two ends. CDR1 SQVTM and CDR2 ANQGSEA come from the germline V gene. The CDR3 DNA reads TGCAGCGTTGTAGGTCAGACTGAAGCTTTCTTT. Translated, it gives CSVVGQTEAFF. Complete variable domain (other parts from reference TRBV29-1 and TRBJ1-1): SAVISQKPSRDICQRGTSLTIQCQVDSQVTMMFWYRQQPGQSLTLIATANQGSEATYESGFVIDKFPISRPNLTFSTLTVSNMSPEDSSIYLCSVVGQTEAFFGQGTRLTVV.

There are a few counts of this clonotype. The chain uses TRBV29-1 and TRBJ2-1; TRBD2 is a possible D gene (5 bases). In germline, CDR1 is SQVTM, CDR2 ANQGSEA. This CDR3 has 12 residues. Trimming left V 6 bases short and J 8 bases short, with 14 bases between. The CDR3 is CSVVPVSDEQFF. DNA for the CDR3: TGCAGCGTCGTCCCTGTTAGCGATGAGCAGTTCTTC.

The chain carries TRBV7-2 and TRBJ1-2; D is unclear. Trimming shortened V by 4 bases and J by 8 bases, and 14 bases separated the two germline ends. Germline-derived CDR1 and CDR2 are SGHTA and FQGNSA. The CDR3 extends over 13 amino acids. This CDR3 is CASSSDGLRGYTF. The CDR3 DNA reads TGTGCCAGCAGCTCGGACGGCCTAAGGGGCTACACCTTC.

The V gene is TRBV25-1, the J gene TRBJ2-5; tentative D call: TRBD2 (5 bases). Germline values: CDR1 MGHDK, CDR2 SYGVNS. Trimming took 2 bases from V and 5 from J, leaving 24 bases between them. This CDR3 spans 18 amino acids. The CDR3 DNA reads TGTGCCAGCAGTGAACAAACCCGGGCATGGGGAACGGGGGAGACCCAGTACTTC. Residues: CASSEQTRAWGTGETQYF.

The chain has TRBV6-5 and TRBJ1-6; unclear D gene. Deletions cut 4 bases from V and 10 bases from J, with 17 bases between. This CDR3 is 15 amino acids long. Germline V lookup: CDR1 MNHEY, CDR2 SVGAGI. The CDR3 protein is CASSLLNTDGSPLHF. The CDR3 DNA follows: TGTGCCAGCAGTTTATTAAACACGGACGGCTCACCCCTCCACTTT.

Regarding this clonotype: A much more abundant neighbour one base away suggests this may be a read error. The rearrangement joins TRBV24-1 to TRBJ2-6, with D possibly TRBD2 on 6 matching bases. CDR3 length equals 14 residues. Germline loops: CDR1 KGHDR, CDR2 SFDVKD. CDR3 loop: CATASAGGANVPTF. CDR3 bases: TGTGCCACCGCAAGTGCTGGAGGGGCCAACGTCCCGACTTTC.

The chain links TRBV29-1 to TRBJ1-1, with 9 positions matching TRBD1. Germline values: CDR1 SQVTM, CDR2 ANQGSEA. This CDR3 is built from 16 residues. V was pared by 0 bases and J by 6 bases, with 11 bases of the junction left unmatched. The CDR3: CSVEDLFGTGKSEAFF. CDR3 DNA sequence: TGCAGCGTTGAAGATCTTTTTGGGACAGGGAAGTCTGAAGCTTTCTTT.

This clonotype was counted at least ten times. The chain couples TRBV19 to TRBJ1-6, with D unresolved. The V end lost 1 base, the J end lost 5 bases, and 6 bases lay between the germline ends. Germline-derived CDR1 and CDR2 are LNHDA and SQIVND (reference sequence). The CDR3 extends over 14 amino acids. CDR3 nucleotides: TGTGCCAGTAGTATAGGCCAAAATAATTCACCCCTCCACTTT. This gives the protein CASSIGQNNSPLHF.

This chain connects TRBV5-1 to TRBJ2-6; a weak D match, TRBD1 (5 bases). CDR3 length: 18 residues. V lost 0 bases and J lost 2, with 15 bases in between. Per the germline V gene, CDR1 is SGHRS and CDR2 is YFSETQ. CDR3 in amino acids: CASSLAARVKAGANVLTF. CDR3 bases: TGCGCCAGCAGCTTGGCCGCCAGGGTTAAGGCTGGGGCCAACGTCCTGACTTTC.

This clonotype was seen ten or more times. CDR3: CSVRTGYEQYF. The CDR3 nucleotides read TGCAGCGTCCGGACAGGCTACGAGCAGTACTTC. The rearrangement links TRBV29-1 to TRBJ2-7, with TRBD1 matching over 7 bases. J gave up 3 bases and V 6 bases, and 2 bases lay outside the gene matches. Germline CDR1 SQVTM, CDR2 ANQGSEA. The CDR3 totals 11 residues.

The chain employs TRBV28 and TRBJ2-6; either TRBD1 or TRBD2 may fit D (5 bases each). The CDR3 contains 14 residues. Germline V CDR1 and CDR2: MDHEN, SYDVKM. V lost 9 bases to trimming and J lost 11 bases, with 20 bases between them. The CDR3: CASSAGTASDVLTF. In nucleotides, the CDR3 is TGTGCCAGTAGTGCTGGGACGGCCTCCGACGTCCTGACTTTC.

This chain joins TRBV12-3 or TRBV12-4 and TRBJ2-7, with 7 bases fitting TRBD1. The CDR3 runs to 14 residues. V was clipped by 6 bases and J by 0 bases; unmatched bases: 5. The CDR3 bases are TGTGCCAGCAGCTGGACAGGTGGCTCCTACGAGCAGTACTTC. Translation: CASSWTGGSYEQYF.

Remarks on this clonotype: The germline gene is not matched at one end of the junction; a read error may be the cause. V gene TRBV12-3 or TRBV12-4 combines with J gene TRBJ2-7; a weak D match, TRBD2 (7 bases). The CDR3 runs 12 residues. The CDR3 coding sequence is TGTGCCAGCAGTTTGGGAGGGGGGGAGCCGTACTTC. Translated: CASSLGGGEPYF.

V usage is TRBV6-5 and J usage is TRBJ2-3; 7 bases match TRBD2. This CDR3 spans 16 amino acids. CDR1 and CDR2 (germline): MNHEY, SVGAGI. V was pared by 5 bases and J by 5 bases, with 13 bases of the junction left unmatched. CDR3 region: CASSTSGGGAGDTQYF. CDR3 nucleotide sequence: TGTGCCAGCAGTACCTCCGGGGGAGGGGCGGGAGATACGCAGTATTTT.

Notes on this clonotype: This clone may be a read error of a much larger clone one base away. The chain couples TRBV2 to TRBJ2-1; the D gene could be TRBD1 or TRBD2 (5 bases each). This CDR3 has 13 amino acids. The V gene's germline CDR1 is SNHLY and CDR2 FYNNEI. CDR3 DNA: TGTGCCAGCGGTCGGGGCCTCTACAATAAGCAGTTCTTC. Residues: CASGRGLYNKQFF.

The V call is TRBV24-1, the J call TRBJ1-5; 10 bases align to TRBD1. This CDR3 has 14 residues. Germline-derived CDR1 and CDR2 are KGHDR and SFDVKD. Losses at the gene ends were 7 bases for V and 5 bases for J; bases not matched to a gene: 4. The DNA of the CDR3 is TGTGCCACCAGAGGGACAGGGGCGTATCAGCCCCAGCATTTT. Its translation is CATRGTGAYQPQHF.

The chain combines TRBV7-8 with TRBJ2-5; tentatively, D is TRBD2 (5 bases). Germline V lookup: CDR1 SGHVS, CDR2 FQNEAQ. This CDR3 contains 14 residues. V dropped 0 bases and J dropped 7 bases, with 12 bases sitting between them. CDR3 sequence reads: CASSLARSSPTQYF. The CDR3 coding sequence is TGTGCCAGCAGCTTAGCGCGCTCTAGCCCGACCCAGTACTTC.

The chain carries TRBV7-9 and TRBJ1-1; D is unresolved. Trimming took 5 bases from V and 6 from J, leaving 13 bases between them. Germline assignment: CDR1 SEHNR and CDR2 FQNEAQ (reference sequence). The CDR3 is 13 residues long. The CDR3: CASSQEMGPEAFF. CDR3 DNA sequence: TGTGCCAGCAGCCAAGAAATGGGCCCTGAAGCTTTCTTT. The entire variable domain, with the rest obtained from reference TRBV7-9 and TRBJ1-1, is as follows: DTGVSQNPRHKITKRGQNVTFRCDPISEHNRLYWYRQTLGQGPEFLTYFQNEAQLEKSRLLSDRFSAERPKGSFSTLEIQRTEQGDSAMYLCASSQEMGPEAFFGQGTRLTVV.

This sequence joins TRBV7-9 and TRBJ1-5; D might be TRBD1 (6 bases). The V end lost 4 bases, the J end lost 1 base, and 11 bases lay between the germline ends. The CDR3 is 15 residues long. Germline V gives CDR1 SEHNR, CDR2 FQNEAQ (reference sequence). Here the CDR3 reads CASSSYRASNQPQHF. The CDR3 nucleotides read TGTGCCAGCAGCTCTTACAGGGCCAGCAATCAGCCCCAGCATTTT.

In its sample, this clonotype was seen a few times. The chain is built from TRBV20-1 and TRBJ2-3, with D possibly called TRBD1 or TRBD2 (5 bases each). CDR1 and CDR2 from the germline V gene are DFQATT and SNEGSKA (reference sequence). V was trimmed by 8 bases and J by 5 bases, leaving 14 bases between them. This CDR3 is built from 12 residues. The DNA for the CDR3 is TGCAGTCCCGGGGCCCTCGGAGATACGCAGTATTTT. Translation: CSPGALGDTQYF.

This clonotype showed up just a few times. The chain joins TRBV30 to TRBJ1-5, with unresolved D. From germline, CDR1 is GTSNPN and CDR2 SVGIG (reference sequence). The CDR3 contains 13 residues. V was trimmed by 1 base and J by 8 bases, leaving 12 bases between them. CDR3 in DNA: TGTGCCTGGAGTGCGGGCATGAGGGAGCCCCAGCATTTT. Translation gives CAWSAGMREPQHF.

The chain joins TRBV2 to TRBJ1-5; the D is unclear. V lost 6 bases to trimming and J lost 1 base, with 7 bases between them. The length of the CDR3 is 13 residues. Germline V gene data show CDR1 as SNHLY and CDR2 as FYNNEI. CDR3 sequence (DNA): TGTGCCAGCAGAAAAGGGAGCAATCAGCCCCAGCATTTT. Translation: CASRKGSNQPQHF.